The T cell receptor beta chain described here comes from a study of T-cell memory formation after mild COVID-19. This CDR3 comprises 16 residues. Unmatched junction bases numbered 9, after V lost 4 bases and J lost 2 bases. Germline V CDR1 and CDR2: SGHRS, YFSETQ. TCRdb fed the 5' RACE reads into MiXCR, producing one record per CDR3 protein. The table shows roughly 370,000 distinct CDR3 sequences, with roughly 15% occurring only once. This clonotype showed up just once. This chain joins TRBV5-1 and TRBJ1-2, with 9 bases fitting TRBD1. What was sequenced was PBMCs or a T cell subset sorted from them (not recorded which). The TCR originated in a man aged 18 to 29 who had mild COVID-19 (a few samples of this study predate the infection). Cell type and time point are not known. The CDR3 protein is CASSPAPGQGNYGYTF. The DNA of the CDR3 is TGCGCCAGCAGCCCCGCCCCGGGACAGGGAAACTATGGCTACACCTTC.